The clone carrying this T cell receptor (beta chain) has a single count. Its cognate antigen is unknown. PCR involved 60 Vbeta and 13 Jbeta primers. Libraries were prepared by immunoSEQ multiplex PCR; TCRdb keeps only in-frame clonotypes and omits some of them. The data hold about 180,000 clones, with 65% to 80% observed a single time. Germline CDR1 MDHEN, CDR2 SYDVKM. V lost 5 bases, J lost 4 bases, and 12 bases stayed unmatched. The CDR3 spans 16 residues. These data come from a study of cytomegalovirus exposure and HLA in healthy donors. Points from the study as a whole: In a later analysis, compared with equally common non-associated chains, HLA-associated beta chains were more expanded.

The sequenced material came from PBMCs. The TCR was taken from a woman aged 30 to 39 in good health and CMV-seropositive. This chain uses TRBV28 with TRBJ1-2; TRBD1 aligns across 8 bases. CDR3 nucleotide sequence: TGTGCCAGCAGTGGTGTTGACAGGGGCGCTCGCTATGGCTACACCTTC. Residues: CASSGVDRGARYGYTF.